One sample yielded the 32 T cell receptor beta chains listed below, sequenced in a study of blood T cell repertoires in COVID-19. Sequencing was performed with immunoSEQ multiplex PCR; in TCRdb, only in-frame clones are kept and a portion is missing. The sample lists 250,000 to 300,000 clones, approximately 85% occurring once. The sample comprised PBMCs or T cells enriched from blood (not recorded which). The receptor source for this set is a woman in her 50s who had recovered from COVID-19.

V is TRBV11-1 and J is TRBJ2-5; 9 bases fit TRBD1. CDR3 size: 14 residues. Germline V lookup: CDR1 SGHAT, CDR2 FQDESV (reference sequence). The V and J ends lost 4 bases and 5 bases, in that order; junction bases with no gene match: 5. CDR3: CASSYRGQGETQYF. The CDR3 DNA sequence: TGTGCCAGCAGCTACAGGGGGCAGGGGGAGACCCAGTACTTC.

The chain combines TRBV28 with TRBJ1-1; 9 bases fit TRBD1. The CDR3 runs 14 residues. CDR1 and CDR2 (germline): MDHEN, SYDVKM. V lost 4 bases to trimming and J lost 5 bases; unmatched junction nucleotides: 5. CDR3 DNA sequence: TGTGCCAGCAGTTCCCCCGGGACAGGGACTGAAGCTTTCTTT. Protein sequence: CASSSPGTGTEAFF. Variable domain in full (rest from reference TRBV28 and TRBJ1-1): DVKVTQSSRYLVKRTGEKVFLECVQDMDHENMFWYRQDPGLGLRLIYFSYDVKMKEKGDIPEGYSVSREKKERFSLILESASTNQTSMYLCASSSPGTGTEAFFGQGTRLTVV.

The chain joins TRBV27 to TRBJ1-1, with TRBD1 matching over 9 bases. Germline V CDR1 and CDR2: MNHEY, SMNVEV (reference sequence). CDR3 size: 15 residues. Unmatched junction bases numbered 7, after V lost 3 bases and J lost 5 bases. This CDR3 is CASSFTGTGNTEAFF. CDR3 nucleotide sequence: TGTGCCAGCAGTTTCACCGGGACAGGGAATACTGAAGCTTTCTTT.

The V gene is TRBV7-9, the J gene TRBJ1-1; possible D gene TRBD1, 5 bases. This CDR3 contains 15 residues. CDR1 SEHNR and CDR2 FQNEAQ come from the germline V gene (reference sequence). The ends were cut back, 0 bases at V and 13 bases at J, with 21 bases in the middle. Here the CDR3 DNA reads TGTGCCAGCAGCTTAGCTGACAGCCCTCGTAAGGGTCGTTTCTTT. It codes for CASSLADSPRKGRFF.

About this clone itself: The sample contains more than one DNA sequence encoding this CDR3. This chain links TRBV9 with TRBJ1-1, with D maybe TRBD1 (6 bases). Germline V lookup: CDR1 SGDLS, CDR2 YYNGEE. The V end lost 0 bases, the J end lost 6 bases, and 9 bases lay between the germline ends. The CDR3 is made up of 13 amino acids. Written as DNA, the CDR3 is TGTGCCAGCAGCGTAGGCCCAGGGGCTGAAGCTTTCTTT. This translates into CASSVGPGAEAFF. Combining the CDR3 with reference TRBV9 and TRBJ1-1 gives the whole variable domain DSGVTQTPKHLITATGQRVTLRCSPRSGDLSVYWYQQSLDQGLQFLIQYYNGEERAKGNILERFSAQQFPDLHSELNLSSLELGDSALYFCASSVGPGAEAFFGQGTRLTVV.

The chain has TRBV5-5 and TRBJ1-4; tentative D call: TRBD1 (5 bases). The germline V and J ends were trimmed by 1 base and 6 bases, with 13 bases remaining between them. This CDR3 is built from 15 residues. CDR1 and CDR2 (germline): SGHKS, YYEKEE (reference sequence). CDR3 sequence: CASSLQGNRDEKLFF. As DNA, the CDR3 is TGTGCCAGCAGCTTGCAGGGTAATAGGGATGAAAAACTGTTTTTT.

V usage is TRBV19 and J usage is TRBJ2-3, with 9 bases lining up with TRBD2. The V gene's germline CDR1 is LNHDA and CDR2 SQIVND (reference sequence). The V segment lost 0 bases and the J segment 0 bases; nucleotides outside the gene matches: 13. The CDR3 sequence is 20 residues long. DNA for the CDR3: TGTGCCAGTAGTATAGATCTATGGGCGACTAGCGGAGGAAGCACAGATACGCAGTATTTT. Protein product: CASSIDLWATSGGSTDTQYF.

The CDR3 DNA is TGTGCCACCAGTGATTTGCCGGGACTAGCGGCTGGCGGGAGCTCCTACAATGAGCAGTTCTTC. This codes for CATSDLPGLAAGGSSYNEQFF. This sequence joins TRBV24-1 and TRBJ2-1, with TRBD2 matching 11 bases. Germline CDR1 is KGHDR and CDR2 is SFDVKD. The V segment lost 0 bases and the J segment 0 bases; nucleotides outside the gene matches: 12. CDR3 length: 21 residues.

The CDR3 sequence: CASSAPAGGYNEQFF. The CDR3 DNA reads TGTGCCAGTAGTGCCCCAGCGGGAGGGTACAATGAGCAGTTCTTC. The chain recombines TRBV19 with TRBJ2-1, with 10 bases lining up with TRBD2. Germline CDR1 is LNHDA and CDR2 is SQIVND (reference sequence). This CDR3 comprises 15 residues. J was trimmed by 4 bases and V by 5 bases; bases with no gene match: 5.

The chain employs TRBV28 and TRBJ2-7, with 8 bases lining up with TRBD1. With V trimmed by 1 base and J by 7 bases, 6 bases remained unmatched. Per germline, CDR1 MDHEN and CDR2 SYDVKM. The CDR3 has 14 amino acids. The CDR3 coding sequence is TGTGCCAGCAGTTTATATCAGGGGGCGGAAGAGCAGTACTTC. It translates to CASSLYQGAEEQYF.

This clone was detected only once. The chain is built from TRBV28 and TRBJ2-2; 8 bases align to TRBD2. Unmatched junction bases numbered 8, after V lost 11 bases and J lost 3 bases. The CDR3 has 14 amino acids. Germline V gives CDR1 MDHEN, CDR2 SYDVKM. The CDR3 loop reads CACQTSGYTGELFF. CDR3 nucleotides: TGTGCCTGCCAAACTAGCGGTTACACCGGGGAGCTGTTTTTT.

This rearrangement joins TRBV4-1 to TRBJ2-2; TRBD1 is a possible D gene (5 bases). Trimming stripped 1 base from V and 0 bases from J, with 6 bases between. The CDR3 is 15 residues long. Germline CDR1 MGHRA, CDR2 YSYEKL. The CDR3 loop reads CASSQGTTNTGELFF. The CDR3 bases are TGCGCCAGCAGCCAAGGGACAACGAACACCGGGGAGCTGTTTTTT.

The chain joins TRBV6-2 or TRBV6-3 to TRBJ2-2; D is ambiguous. The V end lost 0 bases, the J end lost 2 bases, and 10 bases lay between the germline ends. Germline-derived CDR1 and CDR2 are MNHEY and SVGEGT. This CDR3 region has 16 residues. The CDR3 nucleotides are TGTGCCAGCAGTTACTCCCGAGAAAGTAACACCGGGGAGCTGTTTTTT. Amino acid sequence: CASSYSRESNTGELFF.

J is TRBJ1-1 and V is TRBV19; 7 bases are shared with TRBD1. With 3 bases clipped from V and 0 bases from J, the junction kept 13 bases outside the gene matches. CDR3 length equals 18 residues. In germline, CDR1 is LNHDA, CDR2 SQIVND (reference sequence). In nucleotides, the CDR3 is TGTGCCAGTAGTATGCTAAGAGGGGGCGGCGGAGTGAACACTGAAGCTTTCTTT. Translation gives CASSMLRGGGGVNTEAFF.

The gene calls are TRBV2 and TRBJ2-3; 11 bases map to TRBD2. Trimming at V came to 6 bases and at J to 3 bases, leaving 8 bases not matched to a gene. Germline V gene sequence: CDR1 SNHLY, CDR2 FYNNEI. The CDR3 consists of 16 residues. The CDR3 sequence is CASSAIAGGRTDTQYF. The CDR3 region has the DNA TGTGCCAGCAGCGCGATAGCGGGAGGGCGGACAGATACGCAGTATTTT.

The CDR3 sequence: CASSETRRVEKLFF. CDR3 DNA: TGTGCCAGCAGTGAGACTAGGAGAGTAGAAAAACTGTTTTTT. The rearrangement links TRBV25-1 to TRBJ1-4; D gene unclear. Trimming stripped 3 bases from V and 8 bases from J, with 13 bases between. This CDR3 is 14 amino acids long. In germline, CDR1 is MGHDK, CDR2 SYGVNS.

V gene TRBV5-1 combines with J gene TRBJ1-2; TRBD1 matches at 7 bases. V shed 5 bases and J 4 bases; nucleotides not matched to a gene: 11. This CDR3 region has 15 residues. Germline CDR1 and CDR2: SGHRS and YFSETQ. CDR3 region: CASREGAGGTYGYTF. The CDR3 region has the DNA TGCGCCAGCAGGGAGGGGGCCGGAGGGACCTATGGCTACACCTTC.

This chain links TRBV4-1 with TRBJ2-1; D not certain. Trimming shortened V by 3 bases and J by 8 bases, and 8 bases separated the two germline ends. The CDR3 loop spans 12 amino acids. CDR1 and CDR2 (germline): MGHRA, YSYEKL. CDR3 DNA: TGCGCCAGCAGCCATTTTATAGATGAGCAGTTCTTC. Protein product: CASSHFIDEQFF.

The V and J genes are TRBV5-1 and TRBJ2-5; no definite D call. The germline V gene encodes CDR1 SGHRS and CDR2 YFSETQ. V lost 0 bases and J lost 2, with 11 bases in between. CDR3 length: 15 amino acids. As DNA, the CDR3 is TGCGCCAGCAGCTTGGGGGCAGGTCCTCAAGAGACCCAGTACTTC. It specifies CASSLGAGPQETQYF.

V usage is TRBV7-6 and J usage is TRBJ2-3; 8 bases are shared with TRBD2. The CDR3 contains 18 residues. The trim removed 0 bases at V and 3 bases at J, leaving 11 bases unmatched. CDR1 is SGHVS, CDR2 FNYEAQ, per germline. In nucleotides, the CDR3 is TGTGCCAGCAGCTTAGCGGGACTAGTAAGGTTTGGGACAGATACGCAGTATTTT. Protein product: CASSLAGLVRFGTDTQYF.

The chain is built from TRBV11-2 and TRBJ1-6, with 7 positions matching TRBD1. Looked up from germline, CDR1 is SGHAT and CDR2 is FQNNGV. The junction had 9 bases not matched to a gene; V was cut back by 1 base and J by 9 bases. The CDR3 has 16 residues. CDR3 amino acids: CASSLVLRDSRSPLHF. Written as DNA, the CDR3 is TGTGCCAGCAGCTTAGTCCTCCGGGACAGCCGTTCACCCCTCCACTTT.

The chain recombines TRBV5-5 with TRBJ1-5; unclear D gene. Germline V gene lookup returns CDR1 SGHKS and CDR2 YYEKEE (reference sequence). V was trimmed by 5 bases and J by 3 bases, leaving 12 bases between them. The CDR3 sequence is 14 residues long. The CDR3 region is CASRYTGDNQPQHF. The CDR3 DNA sequence: TGTGCCAGCAGGTACACGGGAGACAATCAGCCCCAGCATTTT.

V and J are TRBV2 and TRBJ2-3, with 14 bases fitting TRBD2. The J segment lost 2 bases and the V segment lost 5 bases, leaving 6 bases of the junction unmatched. CDR1 is SNHLY, CDR2 FYNNEI, per germline. This CDR3 has 17 amino acids. The CDR3 is CASSTTSGRGITDTQYF. Written as DNA, the CDR3 is TGTGCCAGCAGTACGACTAGCGGGAGGGGGATCACAGATACGCAGTATTTT.

The chain combines TRBV7-9 with TRBJ2-7, with 12 bases lining up with TRBD1. This CDR3 has 13 amino acids. V was pared by 11 bases and J by 7 bases, with 9 bases of the junction left unmatched. Germline V gene data show CDR1 as SEHNR and CDR2 as FQNEAQ (reference sequence). The CDR3 coding sequence is TGTGCCTCCGGCCGGGACAGGGGGCGAGAGCAGTACTTC. Its translation is CASGRDRGREQYF.

The chain employs TRBV2 and TRBJ2-7, with D perhaps TRBD1 (6 bases). This CDR3 comprises 12 residues. The V gene's germline CDR1 is SNHLY and CDR2 FYNNEI. Trimming shortened V by 6 bases and J by 4 bases, and 10 bases separated the two germline ends. The CDR3 DNA reads TGTGCCAGCAGGGACAGAGATTACGAGCAGTACTTC. Residues: CASRDRDYEQYF.

The chain employs TRBV5-1 and TRBJ1-2; 7 bases agree with TRBD1. Germline values: CDR1 SGHRS, CDR2 YFSETQ. CDR3 size: 15 residues. Trimming cost V 1 base and J 1 base; bases outside gene matches: 4. The CDR3 nucleotides are TGCGCCAGCAGCTTGCTGCCAGGGGGTAACTATGGCTACACCTTC. Residues: CASSLLPGGNYGYTF.

This chain joins TRBV7-2 and TRBJ2-7; 8 positions match TRBD2. Germline V gene data show CDR1 as SGHTA and CDR2 as FQGNSA. V shed 5 bases, J shed 5 bases, and the junction held 5 bases outside the gene matches. This CDR3 is 13 amino acids long. The DNA of the CDR3 is TGTGCCAGCAGCGCCCGACTAGCGAACGAGCAGTACTTC. It encodes CASSARLANEQYF.

This chain uses TRBV5-1 with TRBJ2-7, with a tentative D call TRBD2 (6 bases). Trimming removed 0 bases at V and 13 bases at J, with 14 bases between. Germline CDR1 reads SGHRS; CDR2 reads YFSETQ. CDR3 size: 12 residues. The DNA for the CDR3 is TGCGCCAGCAGCTTGGAAGGGACTGACCGATACTTC. It yields the protein CASSLEGTDRYF.

Comments on this clone: Sequence at one end of the junction differs from germline and may be a read error. The V and J genes are TRBV2 and TRBJ2-5, with 8 positions matching TRBD2. The CDR3 totals 13 residues. The germline CDR1 and CDR2 sequences are SNHLY and FYNNEI. The chain's CDR3 is CASSGYLTSGRNF. The CDR3 region has the DNA TGTGCCAGCAGTGGGTACTTAACTAGCGGAAGAAACTTC.

The V gene is TRBV19, the J gene TRBJ2-1; 7 bases are a match to TRBD1. The CDR3 has 16 residues. Germline trimming cut 0 bases from V and 9 bases from J; bases unmatched to any gene: 11. Germline lookup yields CDR1 LNHDA and CDR2 SQIVND (reference sequence). For the CDR3, the DNA is TGTGCCAGTAGTATAGATATCGGGACAGTGGGGGCTGAGCAGTTCTTC. This sequence encodes CASSIDIGTVGAEQFF. Using reference TRBV19 and TRBJ2-1 for the parts outside the CDR3, the full variable domain is DGGITQSPKYLFRKEGQNVTLSCEQNLNHDAMYWYRQDPGQGLRLIYYSQIVNDFQKGDIAEGYSVSREKKESFPLTVTSAQKNPTAFYLCASSIDIGTVGAEQFFGPGTRLTVL.

The V and J genes are TRBV7-9 and TRBJ1-3; D not certain. There are 15 residues in the CDR3. CDR1 is SEHNR, CDR2 FQNEAQ, per germline (reference sequence). Trimming left V 0 bases short and J 2 bases short, with 8 bases between. In nucleotides, the CDR3 is TGTGCCAGCAGCTTAGCAGGAGGAGCTGGAAACACCATATATTTT. Translated: CASSLAGGAGNTIYF.

The J gene is TRBJ2-1, the V gene TRBV27; TRBD2 matches at 10 bases. The CDR3 is 13 residues long. The germline CDR1 and CDR2 sequences are MNHEY and SMNVEV (reference sequence). This CDR3 is CATGLAPYNEQFF. CDR3 bases: TGTGCTACGGGACTAGCGCCTTACAATGAGCAGTTCTTC.